This T cell receptor beta chain originates from a study of identical twins (dated by TCRdb to 2016 to 2018). About the full investigation: TCR alpha and beta repertoires from monozygotic twins, unrelated adults of various ages and cord blood were deep-sequenced to test whether fetal clonotypes persist. To rule out contamination, the twin experiments were replicated at different times with different library preparation protocols. Summary of the overall study and its limitations: Recombination models systematically underestimated out-of-frame TCR alpha sharing in monozygotic twins but agreed with sharing between unrelated individuals. Fewer insertions were carried by abundant cord blood beta clonotypes; a weaker similar trend was observed in young adult naive repertoires, while no such trend was observed in memory repertoires. The excess sharing between twins in beta out-of-frame sequences was weaker because fewer shared sequences reduced the signal-to-noise ratio. Because the same donors could not be followed over many years, the conclusions depended on cross-sectional statistical analysis. Invariant T cells such as MAIT and iNKT could partly confound zero-insertion analyses, although diverse VJ usage argued against such confounding for most clonotypes. Compared with coincidental sharing between unrelated individuals, an excess of low generation-probability sequences was observed among out-of-frame TCR alpha sequences shared between twins.

The receptor library was made with 5' RACE. Sequencing relied on an Illumina HiSeq 2000. A universal primer binding site was added through template switching, and the final cDNA carried a unique molecular identifier so that TCR cDNA molecules could be counted accurately. First-strand cDNA for TCR alpha and beta chains was synthesized from specific primers in the conserved constant-segment region. To control for contamination, each cDNA library was double barcoded with a SMART-Mk sample barcode plus Illumina barcodes. TruSeq adapter sequences and Illumina sample barcodes were added in two successive PCR steps. The TCR alpha and beta cDNA libraries were sequenced on the Illumina HiSeq platform using custom primers. The source study handled its data this way. MiGEC processed the raw reads to extract unique molecular identifiers, while MiXCR was used to determine the CDR3 positions. For each individual, recombination models were inferred using an EM algorithm with the repgenHMM and IGoR tools. The analysis of shared clonotypes was done with the tcR package in R, with sharing normalized by the product of cloneset sizes. To study raw recombination without the effects of thymic and clonal selection, out-of-frame nonproductive sequences were analyzed. TCRdb ran its own pipeline on the public reads, namely fastp trimming at Q25 and MiXCR clone calling, and kept in-frame beta chains. Merged by CDR3 protein, the rows form single entries marked with the most common genes and DNA. TCRdb, not the authors, supplied the V and J calls. Recorded for this sample are nearly 650,000 distinct CDR3 sequences; roughly 7.1% of them occurred a single time. Roughly 1.6% of the sample is taken by the ten largest.

Every donor in the study was a healthy Caucasian. Three pairs of female monozygotic twins, all aged 18 to 29 years, made up the twin cohort. Peripheral blood mononuclear cells were the source from which RNA for the TCR libraries was isolated. In regard to this clonotype: The target of this receptor is not known. No qualities accompany the bases; no much larger clone lies one base away.

Including the terminal cysteine and phenylalanine, the CDR3 comprises 17 residues. The sequence is cut down to CDR3 DNA, 51 bases in frame from base 1. At the junction V is shortened by 0 bases and J by 1 base; bases outside the gene matches: 5. According to the germline V gene, CDR1 reads MGHRA and CDR2 reads YSYEKL. The sample was also reused in another study, on yellow fever vaccine responses in identical twins. The second study reports: The T cell response to vaccination in identical twins was reported by the authors to appear partly convergent and partly personalized. In identical twins, the study followed T cell clones that responded to the vaccine with precision.

The TCR sequence derives from a young woman in good health. Sequencing used PBMCs. Rearrangement joined TRBV4-1 to TRBJ2-3; 9 central nucleotides agree with TRBD2. CDR3 reads: CASSQDGLAGRTDTQYF. The base sequence is TGCGCCAGCAGCCAAGATGGGCTAGCGGGGCGCACAGATACGCAGTATTTT.